These T cell receptor beta chains were read from a single sample in a study of CD8 T cells in ankylosing spondylitis. MiXCR was run by TCRdb on the 5' RACE reads, yielding one entry per CDR3 protein. The sample records roughly 400,000 distinct CDR3 sequences, 20% to 25% being singletons. The sequencing sample was made of blood, either unsorted or a sorted T cell fraction (not recorded which). These receptors came from a male donor with ankylosing spondylitis. Both conserved end residues are part of each CDR3. D genes are given only for firm matches. Not every row has a clone size; where given, it reads once, few, many or a size class.

TRBV20-1	.	.	TRBJ1-3	CSAVPPGGNTIYF	TGCAGTGCCGTCCCCCCCGGGGGAAACACCATATATTTT
TRBV20-1	.	.	TRBJ1-1	CSANDRTNTEAFF	TGCAGTGCTAATGACAGGACGAACACTGAAGCTTTCTTT
TRBV24-1	few	.	TRBJ1-3	CATSDPLGGNTIYF	TGTGCCACCAGTGATCCGCTCGGTGGAAACACCATATATTTT
TRBV20-1	few	.	TRBJ1-5	CSARDSFNQPQHF	TGCAGTGCTAGAGACAGTTTCAATCAGCCCCAGCATTTT
TRBV28	.	.	TRBJ2-1	CAVSGSSAQEQFF	TGTGCAGTCAGTGGCTCTTCGGCCCAAGAGCAGTTCTTC
TRBV25-1	.	.	TRBJ1-2	CASSEWGYDDGYTF	TGTGCCAGCAGTGAATGGGGGTATGACGATGGCTACACCTTC
TRBV5-1	many	.	TRBJ2-5	CASRIDSSYQETQYF	TGCGCCAGCAGGATCGACAGCTCCTACCAAGAGACCCAGTACTTC
TRBV7-2	few	TRBD1	TRBJ2-1	CASSLGTGTGNNEQFF	TGTGCCAGCAGCCTAGGAACCGGGACAGGGAACAATGAGCAGTTCTTC
TRBV20-1	.	TRBD2	TRBJ2-7	CSAPIGTSGNEQYF	TGCAGTGCCCCGATCGGGACTAGCGGGAACGAGCAGTACTTC
TRBV15	few	TRBD1	TRBJ1-5	CATSRVGYRGDQPQHF	TGTGCCACCAGCAGAGTCGGATACAGGGGCGATCAGCCCCAGCATTTT
TRBV6-5	few	.	TRBJ2-5	CASSFGWGEETQYF	TGTGCCAGCAGTTTCGGTTGGGGCGAGGAGACCCAGTACTTC
TRBV10-3	.	.	TRBJ2-5	CAIRMGGEETQYF	TGTGCCATCAGAATGGGGGGAGAAGAGACCCAGTACTTC
TRBV6-2/TRBV6-3	few	TRBD2	TRBJ2-2	CASTSILLAGGPSTGELFF	TGTGCCAGCACCTCCATCCTACTAGCGGGAGGGCCGAGCACCGGGGAGCTGTTTTTT
TRBV6-2/TRBV6-3	many	.	TRBJ2-4	CASSPLDSTLINIQYF	TGTGCCAGCAGTCCACTGGACAGCACCCTCATAAACATTCAGTACTTC
TRBV7-6	few	.	TRBJ2-5	CASSLFRALETQYF	TGTGCCAGCAGCTTGTTTAGGGCTTTAGAGACCCAGTACTTC
TRBV29-1	many	.	TRBJ2-4	CSVAGQRDIQYF	TGCAGCGTCGCCGGGCAGAGGGACATTCAGTACTTC
TRBV7-2	.	.	TRBJ1-5	CASSRYNQPQHF	TGTGCCAGCAGCCGTTACAATCAGCCCCAGCATTTT
TRBV5-1	few	TRBD2	TRBJ2-1	CASSLGPRTSPVNEQFF	TGCGCCAGCAGCTTGGGCCCCCGGACTAGCCCGGTTAATGAGCAGTTCTTC
TRBV20-1	.	TRBD1	TRBJ2-7	CSAELDRRREQYF	TGCAGTGCGGAGTTGGACAGGCGGCGGGAGCAGTACTTC
TRBV6-1	.	.	TRBJ1-5	CASRKQEDQPQHF	TGTGCCAGCAGAAAACAGGAAGATCAGCCCCAGCATTTT
TRBV12-3/TRBV12-4	.	.	TRBJ1-6	CASKRGQDSPLHF	TGTGCCAGCAAACGGGGGCAGGATTCACCCCTCCACTTT
TRBV12-3/TRBV12-4	few	TRBD1	TRBJ2-2	CASSWEGTGGLTGELFF	TGTGCCAGCAGTTGGGAAGGGACAGGGGGCCTCACCGGGGAGCTGTTTTTT
TRBV7-9	few	TRBD1	TRBJ2-1	CASSMTTGVRFNEQFF	TGTGCCAGCAGCATGACGACAGGGGTTCGATTCAATGAGCAGTTCTTC
TRBV25-1	few	TRBD1	TRBJ1-2	CASSVTGGYYGYTF	TGTGCCAGCAGTGTTACAGGGGGCTACTATGGCTACACCTTC